Below are 19 T cell receptor beta chains sequenced from a single sample in a study of spatial heterogeneity in lung cancer (dated by TCRdb to about 2019). Library generation was performed with 5' RACE. Sequenced using a NextSeq 500. TCRdb reprocessing: public reads trimmed at Q25 with fastp, clones called with MiXCR, in-frame beta chains kept. CDR3 protein sequences are deduplicated, and each keeps its most common genes and DNA. A total of about 36,000 distinct CDR3 sequences appear in this sample, approximately 7.2% of them only once. The ten largest clones add up to approximately 28% of the sample. What the time point label conveys for this sample: sample taken at primary tumor resection. The specimen was PBMCs, collected at surgery. Every receptor here comes from a female donor with early-stage non-small cell lung cancer.

Note on this clonotype: A much larger clone is a single base away; this may be a read error. The CDR3 coding sequence is TGTGCCAGCAGCTCGAACAGGGGTATTGAAAAACTGTTTTTT. Translation gives CASSSNRGIEKLFF. The genes are TRBV7-2 and TRBJ1-4; 7 bases align to TRBD1. The CDR3 is made up of 14 amino acids. After removal of 4 bases from V and 7 bases from J, the junction contained 6 bases not matched to a gene. CDR1 and CDR2 from the germline V gene are SGHTA and FQGNSA.

This clonotype has at least ten counts. The chain recombines TRBV20-1 with TRBJ2-5, with D perhaps matching TRBD1 (6 bases). In germline, CDR1 is DFQATT, CDR2 SNEGSKA (reference sequence). The CDR3 has 12 residues. V was pared by 6 bases and J by 2 bases, with 10 bases between. This CDR3 reads CSAEGQQETQYF. In DNA form, the CDR3 reads TGCAGTGCAGAGGGACAACAAGAGACCCAGTACTTC.

This clonotype appeared many times. This chain links TRBV7-2 with TRBJ2-1; TRBD2 matches 9 bases. The CDR3 totals 15 residues. Germline lookup yields CDR1 SGHTA and CDR2 FQGNSA. With V trimmed by 5 bases and J by 8 bases, 10 bases remained unmatched. The CDR3 DNA reads as TGTGCCAGCAGCAGACTAGCGGTTAGGACGTATGAGCAGTTCTTC. Translating it yields CASSRLAVRTYEQFF.

The chain has TRBV2 and TRBJ1-2; D ambiguous. This CDR3 spans 13 amino acids. CDR1 SNHLY and CDR2 FYNNEI come from the germline V gene. V gave up 7 bases and J gave up 4 bases, with 13 bases separating them. The CDR3 DNA is TGTGCCAGCACCCCTGACGGCCGCTATGGCTACACCTTC. This codes for CASTPDGRYGYTF.

This clonotype has a count of ten or more. The V and J genes are TRBV10-1 and TRBJ2-3; 10 nucleotides align to TRBD2. This CDR3 contains 16 residues. V gave up 3 bases and J gave up 5 bases; unmatched junction bases: 8. Germline V lookup: CDR1 WNHNN, CDR2 SYGVQD (reference sequence). CDR3 bases: TGCGCCAGCAGTGATACCCTAGCGGGAGATGAAGATACGCAGTATTTT. Its protein is CASSDTLAGDEDTQYF.

This clonotype has a handful of counts. The CDR3: CASSAGLAPNTQYF. The DNA for the CDR3 is TGTGCCAGCAGCGCGGGACTAGCGCCCAATACGCAGTATTTT. V and J are TRBV9 and TRBJ2-3, with 10 bases fitting TRBD2. V lost 3 bases to trimming and J lost 7 bases; unmatched junction nucleotides: 5. Germline CDR1 and CDR2: SGDLS and YYNGEE. The CDR3 sequence is 14 residues long. Drawing the rest from reference TRBV9 and TRBJ2-3, the complete variable domain is DSGVTQTPKHLITATGQRVTLRCSPRSGDLSVYWYQQSLDQGLQFLIQYYNGEERAKGNILERFSAQQFPDLHSELNLSSLELGDSALYFCASSAGLAPNTQYFGPGTRLTVL.

Here the CDR3 DNA reads TGTGCCAGCAGCGCCCATGGGGGGGCCAGGGGGACCCAGTACTTC. Encoded protein: CASSAHGGARGTQYF. The chain employs TRBV9 and TRBJ2-5; a possible D gene is TRBD2 (7 bases). Between the trimmed V and J ends, which lost 3 bases and 7 bases, there was a span of 19 bases. CDR3 size: 15 residues. CDR1 is SGDLS and CDR2 is YYNGEE in the germline V gene.

This clonotype was found once. V and J are TRBV6-2 or TRBV6-3 and TRBJ2-6, with 12 nucleotides matching TRBD2. The CDR3 consists of 19 residues. The V gene's germline CDR1 is MNHEY and CDR2 SVGEGT. Trimming took 5 bases from V and 0 from J; bases not matched to a gene: 8. CDR3 sequence (DNA): TGTGCCAGCAGTCCCCTTGGACTAGCGGGGATCTCTGGGGCCAACGTCCTGACTTTC. Protein product: CASSPLGLAGISGANVLTF.

DNA of the CDR3: TGCAGTGCTTTCCAGTTGGGAAACAATGAGCAGTTCTTC. Amino acid sequence: CSAFQLGNNEQFF. The chain is built from TRBV20-1 and TRBJ2-1; D unclear. CDR1 DFQATT and CDR2 SNEGSKA come from the germline V gene (reference sequence). Trimming left V 5 bases short and J 5 bases short, with 13 bases between. The CDR3 has 13 residues.

There are a few counts of this clonotype. The chain links TRBV4-1 to TRBJ2-3; no clear D. The germline CDR1 and CDR2 sequences are MGHRA and YSYEKL. V was pared by 1 base and J by 4 bases, with 12 bases between. The CDR3 totals 15 residues. Written as DNA, the CDR3 is TGCGCCAGCAGCCAAGGACCGTCGAAAGCAGATACGCAGTATTTT. It encodes CASSQGPSKADTQYF.

This clonotype was detected ten times or more. V gene TRBV20-1 combines with J gene TRBJ1-4; a weak D match, TRBD1 (6 bases). CDR1 DFQATT and CDR2 SNEGSKA come from the germline V gene (reference sequence). CDR3 length: 13 amino acids. Trimming shortened V by 3 bases and J by 8 bases, and 13 bases separated the two germline ends. Here the CDR3 DNA reads TGCAGTGCTAGGGACAGAATAGGCGAAAAACTGTTTTTT. As protein: CSARDRIGEKLFF.

This clonotype was recorded a few times. This rearrangement joins TRBV5-1 to TRBJ2-2; TRBD2 matches at 10 bases. The V gene end was trimmed by 4 bases and the J gene end by 8 bases; junction bases not matched to a gene: 8. This CDR3 comprises 15 residues. CDR1 SGHRS and CDR2 YFSETQ come from the germline V gene. The CDR3 sequence: CASSRVAGGEGELFF. Written as DNA, the CDR3 is TGCGCCAGCAGCAGAGTAGCGGGAGGAGAAGGGGAGCTGTTTTTT. The complete variable domain, with remaining parts taken from reference TRBV5-1 and TRBJ2-2, reads KAGVTQTPRYLIKTRGQQVTLSCSPISGHRSVSWYQQTPGQGLQFLFEYFSETQRNKGNFPGRFSGRQFSNSRSEMNVSTLELGDSALYLCASSRVAGGEGELFFGEGSRLTVL.

On this clonotype itself: A much larger clone sits a single nucleotide away, making a read error possible. The CDR3 does not close with the conserved phenylalanine or tryptophan, likely indicating a read error. The chain is built from TRBV27 and TRBJ2-7; perhaps D is TRBD1 or TRBD2 (5 bases each). The CDR3 consists of 13 residues. Germline V CDR1 and CDR2: MNHEY, SMNVEV (reference sequence). V gave up 8 bases and J gave up 6 bases, with 17 bases separating them. CDR3 bases: TGTGCCAGCGGGACCCCTAGGGCGGGCGAGCAGTACTCC. Translation gives CASGTPRAGEQYS.

This chain uses TRBV6-4 with TRBJ2-2, with TRBD1 identical over 9 bases. CDR1 and CDR2 from the germline V gene are MRHNA and SNTAGT. The CDR3 is 15 residues long. The ends lost 3 bases at V and 3 bases at J; junction bases unmatched: 2. CDR3 DNA sequence: TGTGCCAGCAGTGAGACAGGGGGTGACACCGGGGAGCTGTTTTTT. It encodes CASSETGGDTGELFF.

In its sample, this clonotype was seen a few times. This chain joins TRBV5-1 and TRBJ2-3; 11 nucleotides agree with TRBD2. V was clipped by 1 base and J by 2 bases; unmatched bases: 6. The CDR3 covers 17 residues. The germline CDR1 and CDR2 sequences are SGHRS and YFSETQ. CDR3: CASSLPIAGGLTDTQYF. The CDR3 DNA reads as TGCGCCAGCAGCTTGCCAATAGCGGGAGGGCTCACAGATACGCAGTATTTT.

This clonotype showed up just a few times. The CDR3 loop reads CASSGAPGAWETQYF. CDR3 nucleotide sequence: TGTGCCAGCAGCGGCGCTCCGGGGGCGTGGGAGACCCAGTACTTC. This chain uses TRBV9 with TRBJ2-5; D possibly uses TRBD1 or TRBD2 (6 bases each). CDR3 length equals 15 residues. CDR1 is SGDLS and CDR2 is YYNGEE in the germline V gene. V shed 3 bases and J shed 5 bases, with 17 bases lying between them.

The V and J genes are TRBV10-3 and TRBJ2-3, with TRBD1 matching 8 bases. Germline assignment: CDR1 ENHRY and CDR2 SYGVKD. V was pared by 3 bases and J by 0 bases, with 5 bases of the junction left unmatched. This CDR3 has 16 residues. CDR3 bases: TGTGCCATCAGTGACAACGGACAGGGAAGCACAGATACGCAGTATTTT. It is translated as CAISDNGQGSTDTQYF.

The V and J genes are TRBV28 and TRBJ2-7; no clear D gene. V was pared by 2 bases and J by 5 bases, with 16 bases between. Germline CDR1 MDHEN, CDR2 SYDVKM. The CDR3 runs 15 residues. The CDR3 nucleotides read TGTGCCAGCAGTTTAGCGCCTGTTGGTGGGGACGAGCAGTACTTC. As protein: CASSLAPVGGDEQYF.

This clonotype has a handful of counts. This chain connects TRBV10-3 to TRBJ2-7, with TRBD1 identical over 7 bases. The CDR3 is 17 residues long. With V trimmed by 0 bases and J by 1 base, 9 bases remained unmatched. Germline CDR1 ENHRY, CDR2 SYGVKD. In DNA form, the CDR3 reads TGTGCCATCAGTGAGTCCCCGGGACAGCGACTATCCTACGAGCAGTACTTC. This translates into CAISESPGQRLSYEQYF.